The 12 T cell receptor beta chains below were found in one sample sequenced in a study of shared clonotypes between healthy human individuals. Clones were sequenced by immunoSEQ multiplex PCR, and TCRdb holds only the in-frame ones, with some missing. The repertoire holds about 470,000 clones, with 70% to 80% as singletons. The specimen sequenced was PBMCs. All receptors come from a woman aged 40-49 years in good health. Some clones in this sample may be carry-over from other donors' samples.

V gene TRBV28 combines with J gene TRBJ1-2; 8 bases align to TRBD1. Germline CDR1 is MDHEN and CDR2 is SYDVKM. The ends lost 2 bases at V and 4 bases at J; junction bases unmatched: 0. The CDR3 contains 13 residues. The CDR3: CASSLTGGYGYTF. CDR3 bases: TGTGCCAGCAGTTTAACAGGGGGCTATGGCTACACCTTC.

The chain combines TRBV7-9 with TRBJ1-1, with unresolved D. CDR1 and CDR2 (germline): SEHNR, FQNEAQ (reference sequence). Trimming took off 6 bases at V and 0 bases at J, with 5 bases between the two ends. The CDR3 has 12 amino acids. CDR3 amino acids: CASREVNTEAFF. CDR3 bases: TGTGCCAGCAGAGAGGTGAACACTGAAGCTTTCTTT. Looking up the rest from reference TRBV7-9 and TRBJ1-1 gives the full variable domain: DTGVSQNPRHKITKRGQNVTFRCDPISEHNRLYWYRQTLGQGPEFLTYFQNEAQLEKSRLLSDRFSAERPKGSFSTLEIQRTEQGDSAMYLCASREVNTEAFFGQGTRLTVV.

The chain is built from TRBV5-1 and TRBJ2-7; 9 positions agree with TRBD2. In germline, CDR1 is SGHRS, CDR2 YFSETQ. Unmatched junction bases numbered 5, after V lost 3 bases and J lost 1 base. The length of the CDR3 is 15 residues. The CDR3 DNA reads as TGCGCCAGCAGCTCCGGACTAGCGTTATCCTACGAGCAGTACTTC. This codes for CASSSGLALSYEQYF.

This clone was detected a few times. V usage is TRBV19 and J usage is TRBJ1-2; D gene ambiguous. The CDR3 runs 14 residues. The V gene's germline CDR1 is LNHDA and CDR2 SQIVND (reference sequence). V was shortened by 9 bases and J by 10 bases, with 24 bases between the two germline ends. CDR3 protein: CASYHPGDVLYYTF. The CDR3 region has the DNA TGTGCCAGCTACCACCCGGGAGATGTACTTTACTACACCTTC.

This clone was counted a few times. The genes are TRBV2 and TRBJ2-3; maybe TRBD2 (6 bases). CDR1 is SNHLY and CDR2 is FYNNEI in the germline V gene. This CDR3 has 12 residues. V was cut by 4 bases and J by 9 bases, with 11 bases left in between. The CDR3 DNA reads as TGTGCCAGCAGTGGACTAGTAGGCACGCAGTATTTT. Protein: CASSGLVGTQYF.

The chain is built from TRBV10-1 and TRBJ1-2; D might be TRBD1 (6 bases). Trimming took off 8 bases at V and 3 bases at J, with 37 bases between the two ends. This CDR3 contains 21 residues. Germline V gene data show CDR1 as WNHNN and CDR2 as SYGVQD (reference sequence). The CDR3 bases are TGCGCCAGCCAGATTATTCCCCTTTCCGGACAGCTCCTTAACCATCACTATGGCTACACCTTC. Its translation is CASQIIPLSGQLLNHHYGYTF.

The genes are TRBV6-5 and TRBJ1-1; 8 nucleotides align to TRBD1. Looked up from germline, CDR1 is MNHEY and CDR2 is SVGAGI. V shed 5 bases and J 4 bases; nucleotides not matched to a gene: 3. This CDR3 has 13 residues. The CDR3 protein is CASSNTGGTEAFF. The CDR3 coding sequence is TGTGCCAGCAGTAACACAGGGGGCACTGAAGCTTTCTTT.

This chain uses TRBV7-8 with TRBJ1-2, with 7 bases lining up with TRBD1. This CDR3 has 15 residues. J lost 10 bases, V lost 5 bases, and 16 bases had no gene match. Looked up from germline, CDR1 is SGHVS and CDR2 is FQNEAQ. The CDR3 DNA is TGTGCCAGCAGCCCTCAGGGGGTCATACAATTCGTCTACACCTTC. Amino acids: CASSPQGVIQFVYTF.

The chain combines TRBV19 with TRBJ2-7; 10 nucleotides agree with TRBD1. The CDR3 has 15 amino acids. The germline V gene encodes CDR1 LNHDA and CDR2 SQIVND (reference sequence). The V gene end was trimmed by 6 bases and the J gene end by 1 base; junction bases not matched to a gene: 6. In DNA, the CDR3 is TGTGCCAGTAGCGACAGGGGGCGGACATCCTACGAGCAGTACTTC. Translated, it gives CASSDRGRTSYEQYF.

In DNA, the CDR3 is TGCGCCAGCAGCTTTGGGCGGGATGGGGAGACCCAGTACTTC. It specifies CASSFGRDGETQYF. J is TRBJ2-5 and V is TRBV5-1; a possible D gene is TRBD2 (6 bases). Germline CDR1 is SGHRS and CDR2 is YFSETQ. V was clipped by 2 bases and J by 5 bases, with 13 bases between them. The CDR3 has 14 amino acids. The variable domain in full, completed from reference TRBV5-1 and TRBJ2-5, reads KAGVTQTPRYLIKTRGQQVTLSCSPISGHRSVSWYQQTPGQGLQFLFEYFSETQRNKGNFPGRFSGRQFSNSRSEMNVSTLELGDSALYLCASSFGRDGETQYFGPGTRLLVL.

The gene calls are TRBV28 and TRBJ1-2; 9 nucleotides align to TRBD1. Germline trimming cut 3 bases from V and 5 bases from J; bases unmatched to any gene: 4. The CDR3 runs to 14 residues. Germline loops: CDR1 MDHEN, CDR2 SYDVKM. This CDR3 is CASSFRTGEYGYTF. The CDR3 coding sequence is TGTGCCAGCAGTTTCAGGACAGGGGAATATGGCTACACCTTC.

This sequence joins TRBV10-2 and TRBJ2-1; 11 positions agree with TRBD2. This CDR3 has 14 amino acids. From germline, CDR1 is WSHSY and CDR2 SAAADI. V shed 8 bases and J 15 bases; nucleotides not matched to a gene: 15. This CDR3 is CASVTSGAHRGAFF. The CDR3 DNA is TGCGCCAGCGTGACTAGCGGGGCTCACCGGGGGGCGTTCTTC.